One sample yielded the 3 T cell receptor beta chains listed below, sequenced in a study of tumor and adjacent non-tumor tissue in lung cancer. TCRbeta libraries were built with three rounds of nested PCR, modified from ARM-PCR. TCRdb ran MiXCR on the multiplex PCR reads and lists one entry per CDR3 protein. The data contain tens of thousands of distinct CDR3 sequences, 50% to 60% of them seen just once; the ten biggest clones take up roughly a fifth. This sample's RNA came from whole unsorted tissue. Sequencing used lung tumor tissue. These TCRs come from a man between 45 and 60 years old with non-small cell lung cancer.

The rearrangement links TRBV6-5 to TRBJ2-1; D unclear. Germline assignment: CDR1 MNHEY and CDR2 SVGAGI. The CDR3 is 15 amino acids. Between the trimmed V and J ends, which lost 0 bases and 5 bases, there was a span of 11 bases. CDR3 sequence reads: CASSYSVTGNNEQFF. In DNA, the CDR3 is TGTGCCAGCAGTTACTCGGTTACCGGTAACAATGAGCAGTTCTTC.

This clonotype was picked up many times. The chain couples TRBV20-1 to TRBJ1-6; maybe TRBD1 (6 bases). V lost 0 bases and J lost 8, with 8 bases in between. The CDR3 covers 13 residues. Germline assignment: CDR1 DFQATT and CDR2 SNEGSKA (reference sequence). The CDR3 loop reads CSAREGADSPLHF. DNA for the CDR3: TGCAGTGCTAGAGAGGGGGCAGATTCACCCCTCCACTTT.

To note about this clonotype: This CDR3 is missing its conserved last phenylalanine or tryptophan, likely due to a read error. The chain combines TRBV11-2 with TRBJ1-6; D is possibly TRBD1 (6 bases). The CDR3 consists of 16 residues. CDR1 SGHAT and CDR2 FQNNGV come from the germline V gene. The CDR3 here is CASSFAGHNYNSPLHY. The DNA for the CDR3 is TGCGCCAGCAGCTTCGCGGGACACAACTATAATTCACCCCTCCACTAT.